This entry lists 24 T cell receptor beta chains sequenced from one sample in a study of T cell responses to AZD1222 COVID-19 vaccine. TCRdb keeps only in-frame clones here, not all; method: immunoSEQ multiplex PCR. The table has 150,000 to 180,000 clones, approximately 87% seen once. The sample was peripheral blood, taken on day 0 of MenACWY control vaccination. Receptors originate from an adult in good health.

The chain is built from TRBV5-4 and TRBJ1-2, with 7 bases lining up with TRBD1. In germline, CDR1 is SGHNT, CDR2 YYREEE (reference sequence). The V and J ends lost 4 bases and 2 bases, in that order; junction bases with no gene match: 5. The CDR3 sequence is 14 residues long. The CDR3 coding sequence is TGTGCCAGCAGCGACCGACAGGGAAACTATGGCTACACCTTC. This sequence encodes CASSDRQGNYGYTF.

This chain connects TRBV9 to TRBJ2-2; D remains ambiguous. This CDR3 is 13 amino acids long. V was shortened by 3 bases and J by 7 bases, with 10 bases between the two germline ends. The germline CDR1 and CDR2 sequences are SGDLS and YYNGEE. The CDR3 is CASSARTGGELFF. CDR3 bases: TGTGCCAGCAGCGCACGGACGGGCGGGGAGCTGTTTTTT.

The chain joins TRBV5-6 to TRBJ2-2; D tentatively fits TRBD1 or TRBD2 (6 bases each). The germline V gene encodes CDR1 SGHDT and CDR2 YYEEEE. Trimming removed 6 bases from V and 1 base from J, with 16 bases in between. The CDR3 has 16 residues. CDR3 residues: CASTRGRQGNTGELFF. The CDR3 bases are TGTGCCAGCACCCGGGGGCGGCAGGGGAACACCGGGGAGCTGTTTTTT.

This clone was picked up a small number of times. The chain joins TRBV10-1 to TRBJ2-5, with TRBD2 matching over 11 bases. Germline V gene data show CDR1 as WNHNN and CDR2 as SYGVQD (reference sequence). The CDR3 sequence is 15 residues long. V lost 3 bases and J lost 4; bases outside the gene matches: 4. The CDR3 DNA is TGCGCCAGCAGTGATCTAGCGGGGGGTCGAGAGACCCAGTACTTC. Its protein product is CASSDLAGGRETQYF.

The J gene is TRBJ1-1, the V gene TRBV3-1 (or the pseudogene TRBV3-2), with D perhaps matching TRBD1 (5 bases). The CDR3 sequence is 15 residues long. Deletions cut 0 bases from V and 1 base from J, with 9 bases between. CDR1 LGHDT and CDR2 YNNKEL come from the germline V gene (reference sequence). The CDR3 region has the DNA TGTGCCAGCAGCCAAGATCTCGGGACGAACACTGAAGCTTTCTTT. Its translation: CASSQDLGTNTEAFF.

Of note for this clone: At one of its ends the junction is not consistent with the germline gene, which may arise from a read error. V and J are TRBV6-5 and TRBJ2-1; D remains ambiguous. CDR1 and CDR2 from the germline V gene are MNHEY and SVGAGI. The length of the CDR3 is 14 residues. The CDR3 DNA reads TGTGCCAGCAGAGGCCAGAACTCCCACAATGAGCAGTTCTTC. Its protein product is CASRGQNSHNEQFF.

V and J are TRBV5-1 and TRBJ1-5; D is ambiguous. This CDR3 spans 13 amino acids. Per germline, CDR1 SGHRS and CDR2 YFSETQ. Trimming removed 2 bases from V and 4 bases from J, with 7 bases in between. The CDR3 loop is CASSLQPNQPQHF. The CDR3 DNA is TGCGCCAGCAGCTTACAGCCAAATCAGCCCCAGCATTTT. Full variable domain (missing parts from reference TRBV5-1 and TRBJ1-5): KAGVTQTPRYLIKTRGQQVTLSCSPISGHRSVSWYQQTPGQGLQFLFEYFSETQRNKGNFPGRFSGRQFSNSRSEMNVSTLELGDSALYLCASSLQPNQPQHFGDGTRLSIL.

CDR3 region: CASMTWGVGTEAFF. The CDR3 nucleotides read TGTGCCTCCATGACCTGGGGCGTAGGCACTGAAGCTTTCTTT. This rearrangement joins TRBV27 to TRBJ1-1; TRBD1 might be the D (5 bases). Germline-derived CDR1 and CDR2 are MNHEY and SMNVEV (reference sequence). The CDR3 extends over 14 amino acids. Trimming shortened V by 11 bases and J by 4 bases, and 20 bases separated the two germline ends.

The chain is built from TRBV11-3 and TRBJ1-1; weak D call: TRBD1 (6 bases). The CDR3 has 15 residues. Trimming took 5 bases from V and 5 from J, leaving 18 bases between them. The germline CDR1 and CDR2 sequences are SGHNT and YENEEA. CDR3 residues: CASSPRSGAQTEAFF. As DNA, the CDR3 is TGTGCCAGCAGCCCTAGGTCGGGGGCGCAGACTGAAGCTTTCTTT.

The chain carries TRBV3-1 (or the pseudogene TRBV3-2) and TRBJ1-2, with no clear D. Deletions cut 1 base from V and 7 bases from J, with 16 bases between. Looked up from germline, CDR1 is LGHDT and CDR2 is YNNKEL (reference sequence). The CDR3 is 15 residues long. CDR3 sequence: CASSQGVTILSGYTF. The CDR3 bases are TGTGCCAGCAGCCAAGGCGTCACCATTCTATCTGGCTACACCTTC.

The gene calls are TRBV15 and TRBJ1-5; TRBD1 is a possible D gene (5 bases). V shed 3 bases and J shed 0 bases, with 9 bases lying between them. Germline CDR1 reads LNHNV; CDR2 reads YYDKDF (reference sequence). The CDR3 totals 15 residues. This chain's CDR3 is CATSSTGYSNQPQHF. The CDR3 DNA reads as TGTGCCACCAGCAGTACAGGTTATAGCAATCAGCCCCAGCATTTT.

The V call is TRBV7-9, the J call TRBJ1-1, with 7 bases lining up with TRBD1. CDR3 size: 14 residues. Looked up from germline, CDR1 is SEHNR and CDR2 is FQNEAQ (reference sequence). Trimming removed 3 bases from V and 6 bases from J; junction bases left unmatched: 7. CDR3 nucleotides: TGTGCCAGCAGCTTTCAGGGGGTGGGCGCTGAAGCTTTCTTT. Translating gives CASSFQGVGAEAFF.

The DNA of the CDR3 is TGCGCCAGCAGCCAAATGGGAGGGTTCAATGGTGCGCAGTATTTT. Translation: CASSQMGGFNGAQYF. This rearrangement joins TRBV4-1 to TRBJ2-3; 7 bases are a match to TRBD2. Unmatched junction bases numbered 12, after V lost 2 bases and J lost 10 bases. Germline V gene sequence: CDR1 MGHRA, CDR2 YSYEKL. CDR3 length: 15 amino acids.

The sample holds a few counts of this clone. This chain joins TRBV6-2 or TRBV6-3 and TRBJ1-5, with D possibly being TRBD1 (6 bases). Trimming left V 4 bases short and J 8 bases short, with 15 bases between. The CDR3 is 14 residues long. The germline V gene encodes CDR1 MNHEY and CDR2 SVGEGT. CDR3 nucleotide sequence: TGTGCCAGCAGTTCCCCAGGGGAAGGTGAGCCCCAGCATTTT. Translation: CASSSPGEGEPQHF.

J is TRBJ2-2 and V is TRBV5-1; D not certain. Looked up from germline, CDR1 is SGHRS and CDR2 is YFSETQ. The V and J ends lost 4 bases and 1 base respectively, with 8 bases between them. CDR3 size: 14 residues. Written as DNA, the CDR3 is TGCGCCAGCAGCGCAAACCAGAACACCGGGGAGCTGTTTTTT. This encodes CASSANQNTGELFF.

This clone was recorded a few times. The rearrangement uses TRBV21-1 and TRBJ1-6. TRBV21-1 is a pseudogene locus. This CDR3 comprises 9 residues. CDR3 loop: CASTRLTTF. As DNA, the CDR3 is TGTGCCAGCACCAGATTAACGACCTTT.

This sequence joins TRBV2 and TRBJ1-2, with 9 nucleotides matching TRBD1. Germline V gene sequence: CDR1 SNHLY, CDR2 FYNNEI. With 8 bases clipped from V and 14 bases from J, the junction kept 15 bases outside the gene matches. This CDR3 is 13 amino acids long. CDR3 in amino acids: CASRPGTGSSTTF. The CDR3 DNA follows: TGTGCCAGCCGCCCGGGGACAGGGTCGTCTACAACCTTC.

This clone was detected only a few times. The CDR3 loop reads CASSPDPAREQPQHF. CDR3 nucleotides: TGTGCCAGCTCACCAGATCCCGCCAGGGAGCAGCCCCAGCATTTT. The genes are TRBV18 and TRBJ1-5; possibly TRBD1 for D (5 bases). CDR1 is KGHSH, CDR2 LQKENI, per germline. Trimming cost V 2 bases and J 7 bases, with 15 bases left between them. The CDR3 is 15 amino acids.

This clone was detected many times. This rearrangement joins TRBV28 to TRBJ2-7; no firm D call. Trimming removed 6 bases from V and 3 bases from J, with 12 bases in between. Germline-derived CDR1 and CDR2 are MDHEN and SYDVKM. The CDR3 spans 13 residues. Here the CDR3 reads CASRENSDYEQYF. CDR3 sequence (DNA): TGTGCCAGCAGGGAAAACAGTGACTACGAGCAGTACTTC.

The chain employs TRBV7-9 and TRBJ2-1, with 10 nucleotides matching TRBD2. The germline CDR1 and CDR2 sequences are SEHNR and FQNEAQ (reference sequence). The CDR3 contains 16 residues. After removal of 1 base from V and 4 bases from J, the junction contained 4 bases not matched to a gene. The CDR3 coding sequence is TGTGCCAGCAGCTTAGAGGTTAGCGGGAGGTACAATGAGCAGTTCTTC. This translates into CASSLEVSGRYNEQFF.

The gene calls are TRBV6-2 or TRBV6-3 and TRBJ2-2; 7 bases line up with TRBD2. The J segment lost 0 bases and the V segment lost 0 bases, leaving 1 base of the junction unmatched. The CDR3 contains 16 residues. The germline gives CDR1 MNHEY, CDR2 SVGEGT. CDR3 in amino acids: CASSYSGGTNTGELFF. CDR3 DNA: TGTGCCAGCAGTTACTCGGGAGGGACGAACACCGGGGAGCTGTTTTTT.

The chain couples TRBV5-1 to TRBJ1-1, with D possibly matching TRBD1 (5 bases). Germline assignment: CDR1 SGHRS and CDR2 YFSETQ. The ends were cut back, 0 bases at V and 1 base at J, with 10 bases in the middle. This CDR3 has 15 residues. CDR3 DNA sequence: TGCGCCAGCAGCTTGGAGAGGGGTCGGAACACTGAAGCTTTCTTT. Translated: CASSLERGRNTEAFF. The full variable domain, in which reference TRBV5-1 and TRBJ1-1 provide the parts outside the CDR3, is KAGVTQTPRYLIKTRGQQVTLSCSPISGHRSVSWYQQTPGQGLQFLFEYFSETQRNKGNFPGRFSGRQFSNSRSEMNVSTLELGDSALYLCASSLERGRNTEAFFGQGTRLTVV.

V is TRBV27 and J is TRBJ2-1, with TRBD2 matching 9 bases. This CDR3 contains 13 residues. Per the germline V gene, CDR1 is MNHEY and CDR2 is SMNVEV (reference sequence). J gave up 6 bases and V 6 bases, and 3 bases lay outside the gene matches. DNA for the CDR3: TGTGCCAGCAGACTTAGCGGGAGCAATGAGCAGTTCTTC. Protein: CASRLSGSNEQFF.

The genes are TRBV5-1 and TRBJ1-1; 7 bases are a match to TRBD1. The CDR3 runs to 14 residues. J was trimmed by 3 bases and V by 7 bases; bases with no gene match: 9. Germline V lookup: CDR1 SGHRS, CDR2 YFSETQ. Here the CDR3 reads CASAYRGMDTEAFF. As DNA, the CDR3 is TGCGCCAGCGCTTACAGGGGTATGGACACTGAAGCTTTCTTT.